Below are 5 T cell receptor beta chains sequenced from a single sample in a study of control samples from healthy donors and cancer patients. Produced via immunoSEQ multiplex PCR; TCRdb's table is partial and in-frame only. The table records approximately 63,000 clones, 85% of them present only once. Sequencing was carried out using blood. These TCRs come from a man aged 40-49 years in good health.

The chain couples TRBV27 to TRBJ1-6, with D hard to call. The germline V gene encodes CDR1 MNHEY and CDR2 SMNVEV (reference sequence). CDR3 length equals 15 residues. Trimming left V 7 bases short and J 0 bases short, with 10 bases between. CDR3 residues: CASTPRSSYNSPLHF. The DNA for the CDR3 is TGTGCCAGCACCCCTAGGAGCTCCTATAATTCACCCCTCCACTTT.

The genes are TRBV6-2 or TRBV6-3 and TRBJ1-6; no reliable D call. V was trimmed by 6 bases and J by 0 bases, leaving 15 bases between them. Germline lookup yields CDR1 MNHEY and CDR2 SVGEGT. This CDR3 is 17 amino acids long. For the CDR3, the DNA is TGTGCCAGCAGCTCCTACGGTCCTGGCTCCTATAATTCACCCCTCCACTTT. Amino acids: CASSSYGPGSYNSPLHF.

The gene calls are TRBV3-1 (or the pseudogene TRBV3-2) and TRBJ1-3; D is ambiguous. The V end was cut by 6 bases, the J end by 0 bases, with 9 bases between. The CDR3 runs to 14 residues. CDR1 is LGHDT and CDR2 is YNNKEL in the germline V gene (reference sequence). Written as DNA, the CDR3 is TGTGCCAGCAGAGGAGGTTTCTCTGGAAACACCATATATTTT. Translating it yields CASRGGFSGNTIYF.

J is TRBJ1-1 and V is TRBV7-3; maybe TRBD1 (6 bases). The ends were cut back, 5 bases at V and 5 bases at J, with 18 bases in the middle. CDR3 length: 15 amino acids. Germline CDR1 SGHTA, CDR2 FQGTGA. CDR3 amino acids: CASSPQQGEWTEAFF. In DNA, the CDR3 is TGTGCCAGCAGCCCTCAACAGGGAGAATGGACTGAAGCTTTCTTT.

The J gene is TRBJ2-5, the V gene TRBV5-4; the D gene could be TRBD1 or TRBD2 (5 bases each). This CDR3 is built from 14 residues. Trimming took off 0 bases at V and 1 base at J, with 7 bases between the two ends. Germline loops: CDR1 SGHNT, CDR2 YYREEE (reference sequence). The DNA of the CDR3 is TGTGCCAGCAGCTTGGGTGGGGGCCAAGAGACCCAGTACTTC. This codes for CASSLGGGQETQYF.